The rows below give T cell receptor beta chains drawn from one sample of a study of blood T cell repertoires in COVID-19. Only in-frame clones appear in the TCRdb table, and some are missing; sequencing was by immunoSEQ multiplex PCR. The data contain roughly 49,000 clones, roughly 84% of them seen just once; the ten biggest clones take up 1.6%. Sample: peripheral blood. All receptors come from a man aged 45 to 65 with acute or convalescent COVID-19. Both conserved end residues are trimmed from each CDR3. The order of the fields is V gene, J gene, CDR3 length, CDR3 protein.

TRBV5-1	TRBJ1-1	11	ASTTAGNTEAF
TRBV6-6	TRBJ2-3	14	ASSYSRGPWTDTQY
TRBV7-7	TRBJ2-2	13	ASSRSGSNTGELF
TRBV9	TRBJ2-3	14	ASSVDRAGRTDTQY
TRBV7-9	TRBJ1-6	12	ASSSGQGSSPLH
TRBV2	TRBJ2-2	13	ASAGRGQGNGELF
TRBV30	TRBJ1-3	11	AWEQGYGNTIY
TRBV7-2	TRBJ2-7	14	ASSSQAGVRSYEQY
TRBV7-9	TRBJ2-3	17	ATKSLRLAGGLSTDTQY
TRBV2	TRBJ2-4	10	ASKTGRGVQY